The following is a T cell receptor (beta chain) sequence with its context. Its cognate antigen is unknown. The primer mix had 60 Vbeta and 13 Jbeta primers. The repertoire was sequenced with immunoSEQ multiplex PCR; TCRdb's copy has only in-frame clones and lacks some. Of over 150,000 clones listed, around 75% are singletons. This specimen belongs to a study of cytomegalovirus exposure and HLA in healthy donors. Study observations and caveats: It was assumed in the presence/absence analyses that sequencing depth was roughly uniform across donors. Among CMV-associated TCR beta chains, most appeared HLA-restricted in a later analysis.

The CDR3 contains 12 residues. Looked up from germline, CDR1 is GTSNPN and CDR2 is SVGIG (reference sequence). With V trimmed by 5 bases and J by 4 bases, 1 base remained unmatched. The source is a male donor in good health and CMV-seronegative. The V gene is TRBV30, the J gene TRBJ2-1; 8 positions match TRBD1. The sequenced material came from PBMCs. The CDR3 DNA sequence: TGTGCCTGGGACAGGGGATACAATGAGCAGTTCTTC. This translates into CAWDRGYNEQFF. Complete variable domain (other parts from reference TRBV30 and TRBJ2-1): SQTIHQWPATLVQPVGSPLSLECTVEGTSNPNLYWYRQAAGRGLQLLFYSVGIGQISSEVPQNLSASRPQDRQFILSSKKLLLSDSGFYLCAWDRGYNEQFFGPGTRLTVL.